Included here is one T cell receptor beta chain sequence, with context. Authors' methods: Amplified reference gene primers provided the basis for estimating nucleated cell counts. Assay: immunoSEQ multiplex PCR; the TCRdb copy retains only in-frame clones and omits some. V, J and clone size are those of that table, while D and trimming were read from the DNA. This sample has roughly 340,000 clones, with under 95% found just once. The record originates from a study of blood T cell repertoires in COVID-19. Study as a whole: Whether acute or convalescent, the COVID-19 samples came from the United States, Italy and Spain. Sample material is recorded as cDNA or gDNA derived from T cells, B-cell-depleted T cells, or PBMCs.

The CDR3 extends over 16 amino acids. The J segment lost 5 bases and the V segment lost 2 bases, leaving 7 bases of the junction unmatched. Germline V gives CDR1 MNHEY, CDR2 SVGEGT. The receptor comes from a woman between 18 and 29 years old who had recovered from COVID-19. Sequencing was carried out using peripheral blood. The genes are TRBV6-2 or TRBV6-3 and TRBJ1-1; 11 bases are a match to TRBD1. CDR3 sequence: CASSYGGQGAWTEAFF. The CDR3 DNA sequence: TGTGCCAGCAGTTACGGCGGACAGGGGGCCTGGACTGAAGCTTTCTTT.